These 27 T cell receptor beta chains share one sample of origin, sequenced in a study of early T cells in non-severe SARS-CoV-2 infection. TCRdb itself ran the 5' RACE reads through MiXCR, one entry per CDR3 protein. The repertoire has around 82,000 distinct CDR3 sequences, less than 15% of them found once; the top ten carry 3.4%. The sample comprised whole blood. These receptors all stem from an adult who was a healthcare worker with PCR-confirmed SARS-CoV-2 infection or an uninfected control (not recorded which).

V is TRBV6-1 and J is TRBJ1-1, with TRBD1 identical over 9 bases. V trimming: 2 bases; J trimming: 8 bases; junction bases outside the gene matches: 3. CDR3 length: 13 residues. Per germline, CDR1 MNHNS and CDR2 SASEGT. This CDR3 is CASSESGTGEAFF. The CDR3 coding sequence is TGTGCCAGCAGTGAATCAGGGACAGGGGAAGCTTTCTTT.

This clonotype was seen more than once but under ten times. Here the CDR3 DNA reads TGCAGTGCCCGACGGACTAGCTACGAGCAGTACTTC. As protein: CSARRTSYEQYF. The gene calls are TRBV20-1 and TRBJ2-7; 7 bases are shared with TRBD2. The J segment lost 3 bases and the V segment lost 6 bases, leaving 5 bases of the junction unmatched. Looked up from germline, CDR1 is DFQATT and CDR2 is SNEGSKA (reference sequence). The CDR3 sequence is 12 residues long.

This clonotype appeared many times. The chain is built from TRBV11-2 and TRBJ2-5; D is undetermined. Trimming took off 2 bases at V and 1 base at J, with 5 bases between the two ends. The CDR3 covers 13 residues. CDR1 and CDR2 (germline): SGHAT, FQNNGV. The CDR3 DNA sequence: TGTGCCAGCAGCTTACCTAGCCAAGAGACCCAGTACTTC. Translation gives CASSLPSQETQYF.

This clonotype came up many times. The V and J genes are TRBV21-1 and TRBJ1-5. TRBV21-1 is deemed a pseudogene. CDR3 length: 17 residues. In nucleotides, the CDR3 is TGTGCCAGCAGCAAAGAGTTCTTATCCAGGAACAATCAGCCCCAGCATTTT. Protein sequence: CASSKEFLSRNNQPQHF.

This clonotype appeared many times. The V gene is TRBV6-2 or TRBV6-3, the J gene TRBJ2-1, with 7 bases aligning to TRBD2. Trimming removed 6 bases from V and 0 bases from J; junction bases left unmatched: 5. CDR3 length: 15 amino acids. Germline loops: CDR1 MNHEY, CDR2 SVGEGT. CDR3 protein: CASSGGWSSYNEQFF. In DNA form, the CDR3 reads TGTGCCAGCAGCGGGGGGTGGAGCTCCTACAATGAGCAGTTCTTC.

This clonotype was seen a single time. V usage is TRBV2 and J usage is TRBJ2-3, with 9 nucleotides matching TRBD2. CDR1 is SNHLY and CDR2 is FYNNEI in the germline V gene. V was clipped by 6 bases and J by 2 bases; unmatched bases: 6. The CDR3 runs 15 residues. The CDR3 region has the DNA TGTGCCAGCAGCGGGACTAGCCTCCCCACAGATACGCAGTATTTT. This sequence encodes CASSGTSLPTDTQYF.

The chain employs TRBV30 and TRBJ2-3, with D perhaps TRBD1 or TRBD2 (5 bases each). This CDR3 is built from 13 residues. The germline CDR1 and CDR2 sequences are GTSNPN and SVGIG (reference sequence). The CDR3: CAEGLAGTDTQYF. The CDR3 DNA reads TGTGCTGAGGGGCTAGCTGGCACAGATACGCAGTATTTT.

The sample holds many counts of this clonotype. V and J are TRBV28 and TRBJ2-3; D remains unclear. V was cut by 3 bases and J by 4 bases, with 8 bases left in between. Looked up from germline, CDR1 is MDHEN and CDR2 is SYDVKM. The CDR3 has 13 residues. The CDR3 spells CASSLRVPDTQYF. CDR3 DNA: TGTGCCAGCAGTTTGCGCGTCCCAGATACGCAGTATTTT. The full variable domain, rest sourced from reference TRBV28 and TRBJ2-3, is DVKVTQSSRYLVKRTGEKVFLECVQDMDHENMFWYRQDPGLGLRLIYFSYDVKMKEKGDIPEGYSVSREKKERFSLILESASTNQTSMYLCASSLRVPDTQYFGPGTRLTVL.

This clonotype was seen ten or more times. The V gene is TRBV20-1, the J gene TRBJ1-5, with 7 bases aligning to TRBD1. The germline V gene encodes CDR1 DFQATT and CDR2 SNEGSKA (reference sequence). The CDR3 is made up of 15 amino acids. The V gene end was trimmed by 7 bases and the J gene end by 5 bases; junction bases not matched to a gene: 14. The CDR3 protein is CSVSTGPEADQPQHF. In DNA, the CDR3 is TGCAGTGTTTCGACAGGGCCGGAGGCCGATCAGCCCCAGCATTTT.

This clonotype turned up a few times. This chain joins TRBV4-1 and TRBJ2-7, with TRBD1 as a possible D gene (5 bases). Germline V gene sequence: CDR1 MGHRA, CDR2 YSYEKL. CDR3 length equals 12 residues. Trimming pared 3 bases from V and 4 bases from J, leaving 7 bases between. Here the CDR3 reads CASSQDKYEQYF. In nucleotides, the CDR3 is TGCGCCAGCAGCCAGGACAAATACGAGCAGTACTTC.

The chain employs TRBV20-1 and TRBJ1-4; D uncertain. Germline CDR1 is DFQATT and CDR2 is SNEGSKA (reference sequence). This CDR3 is built from 16 residues. V lost 0 bases, J lost 0 bases, and 11 bases lay in between. CDR3 DNA sequence: TGCAGTGCTAGAGATCGGCTGACTGCAACTAATGAAAAACTGTTTTTT. Translating it yields CSARDRLTATNEKLFF.

This clonotype was seen many times. The chain carries TRBV5-1 and TRBJ2-1; TRBD2 aligns across 12 bases. This CDR3 region has 15 residues. Trimming at V came to 3 bases and at J to 6 bases, leaving 4 bases not matched to a gene. Germline assignment: CDR1 SGHRS and CDR2 YFSETQ. The CDR3, as DNA: TGCGCCAGCAGCTGGACTAGCGGGACCCCCAATGAGCAGTTCTTC. Its protein product is CASSWTSGTPNEQFF.

This clonotype was counted ten times or more. The chain combines TRBV20-1 with TRBJ2-4; TRBD2 might be the D (6 bases). This CDR3 is built from 13 residues. From germline, CDR1 is DFQATT and CDR2 SNEGSKA (reference sequence). Trimming stripped 3 bases from V and 7 bases from J, with 13 bases between. Here the CDR3 reads CSARGGGRNIQYF. In nucleotides, the CDR3 is TGCAGTGCTAGGGGAGGAGGGCGGAACATTCAGTACTTC.

This clonotype was recorded a few times. In DNA, the CDR3 is TGTGCCAGCAGTCCGGCCAAGACTTCCATCGGGCAGTACTTC. Protein sequence: CASSPAKTSIGQYF. The chain couples TRBV3-1 to TRBJ2-7; D unclear. Trimming stripped 6 bases from V and 9 bases from J, with 21 bases between. CDR3 size: 14 residues. The germline CDR1 and CDR2 sequences are LGHDT and YNNKEL (reference sequence).

The chain joins TRBV20-1 to TRBJ2-7; D is possibly TRBD1 or TRBD2 (5 bases each). CDR1 and CDR2 from the germline V gene are DFQATT and SNEGSKA (reference sequence). The CDR3 covers 12 residues. The V end lost 5 bases, the J end lost 7 bases, and 15 bases lay between the germline ends. CDR3 region: CSAPGAPKEQYF. CDR3 nucleotides: TGCAGTGCTCCCGGGGCCCCGAAGGAGCAGTACTTC.

In its sample, this clonotype was seen many times. The chain couples TRBV10-1 to TRBJ1-3; D unresolved. Trimming left V 7 bases short and J 3 bases short, with 7 bases between. Looked up from germline, CDR1 is WNHNN and CDR2 is SYGVQD (reference sequence). The CDR3 is made up of 12 amino acids. CDR3 sequence: CASTGDGNTIYF. DNA of the CDR3: TGCGCCAGCACTGGAGATGGAAACACCATATATTTT.

The V and J genes are TRBV5-1 and TRBJ2-3; TRBD2 agrees at 7 bases. CDR1 and CDR2 from the germline V gene are SGHRS and YFSETQ. The J segment lost 0 bases and the V segment lost 7 bases, leaving 2 bases of the junction unmatched. There are 13 residues in the CDR3. The CDR3 here is CASGSGSTDTQYF. For the CDR3, the DNA is TGCGCCAGCGGTAGCGGGAGCACAGATACGCAGTATTTT.

This clonotype was detected many times. The V and J genes are TRBV20-1 and TRBJ2-5; D not resolved. This CDR3 contains 11 residues. From germline, CDR1 is DFQATT and CDR2 SNEGSKA (reference sequence). V was clipped by 0 bases and J by 6 bases, with 5 bases between them. The CDR3 nucleotides read TGCAGTGCTAGAGATTTGAAGACCCAGTACTTC. This translates into CSARDLKTQYF.

This rearrangement joins TRBV5-4 to TRBJ1-2; tentatively, D is TRBD1 (5 bases). The CDR3 has 14 residues. Germline values: CDR1 SGHNT, CDR2 YYREEE (reference sequence). The germline V and J ends were trimmed by 1 base and 4 bases, with 11 bases remaining between them. This CDR3 is CASSLLQEVYGYTF. CDR3 nucleotide sequence: TGTGCCAGCAGCTTGCTACAGGAGGTCTATGGCTACACCTTC.

This clonotype came up many times. The rearrangement uses TRBV5-1 and TRBJ1-1, with a possible D match to TRBD1 (5 bases). V dropped 8 bases and J dropped 2 bases, with 13 bases sitting between them. The CDR3 has 13 residues. Germline V gives CDR1 SGHRS, CDR2 YFSETQ. CDR3 nucleotide sequence: TGCGCCAGTTTCCAGGGTATAAACACTGAAGCTTTCTTT. The encoded protein is CASFQGINTEAFF. The full variable domain, completed using reference TRBV5-1 and TRBJ1-1, is KAGVTQTPRYLIKTRGQQVTLSCSPISGHRSVSWYQQTPGQGLQFLFEYFSETQRNKGNFPGRFSGRQFSNSRSEMNVSTLELGDSALYLCASFQGINTEAFFGQGTRLTVV.

Only a few counts were recorded for this clonotype. V is TRBV30 and J is TRBJ2-6; D is possibly TRBD1 (5 bases). The V end was cut by 3 bases, the J end by 4 bases, with 16 bases between. Per the germline V gene, CDR1 is GTSNPN and CDR2 is SVGIG (reference sequence). The CDR3 extends over 16 amino acids. CDR3 nucleotide sequence: TGTGCCTGGAGCCCCCCCAGGGTGACAGGGGCCAACGTCCTGACTTTC. It translates to CAWSPPRVTGANVLTF.

This clonotype was found a few times. V and J are TRBV29-1 and TRBJ1-5; a possible D gene is TRBD1 (6 bases). This CDR3 spans 17 amino acids. Germline V lookup: CDR1 SQVTM, CDR2 ANQGSEA. The germline V and J ends were trimmed by 4 bases and 4 bases, with 23 bases remaining between them. DNA for the CDR3: TGCAGCGTTGCCCGCACAGGGACTGTAGGAGAAAATCAGCCCCAGCATTTT. This codes for CSVARTGTVGENQPQHF.

This clonotype was recorded many times. The chain combines TRBV20-1 with TRBJ2-1; a possible D gene is TRBD1 (8 bases). Germline lookup yields CDR1 DFQATT and CDR2 SNEGSKA (reference sequence). This CDR3 comprises 13 residues. Trimming removed 6 bases from V and 8 bases from J, with 17 bases in between. In DNA form, the CDR3 reads TGCAGTGCCAGCAGGGGGCGGGAGTATGAGCAGTTCTTC. Translating gives CSASRGREYEQFF.

This clonotype has more than one count but fewer than ten. The genes are TRBV18 and TRBJ1-1; no firm D call. The germline gives CDR1 KGHSH, CDR2 LQKENI. V lost 2 bases to trimming and J lost 7 bases, with 8 bases between them. The CDR3 consists of 12 residues. The CDR3 DNA follows: TGTGCCAGCTCACCAACTCGGGGTGAAGCTTTCTTT. This sequence encodes CASSPTRGEAFF. Complete variable domain (other parts from reference TRBV18 and TRBJ1-1): NAGVMQNPRHLVRRRGQEARLRCSPMKGHSHVYWYRQLPEEGLKFMVYLQKENIIDESGMPKERFSAEFPKEGPSILRIQQVVRGDSAAYFCASSPTRGEAFFGQGTRLTVV.

This clonotype was observed a few times. This chain connects TRBV28 to TRBJ2-3; D gene ambiguous. This CDR3 has 10 amino acids. CDR1 and CDR2 (germline): MDHEN, SYDVKM. Trimming stripped 8 bases from V and 4 bases from J, with 4 bases between. Here the CDR3 DNA reads TGTGCCAGCGAGGCAGATACGCAGTATTTT. Translation: CASEADTQYF.

V gene TRBV2 combines with J gene TRBJ2-3; a possible D gene is TRBD2 (6 bases). Germline V gives CDR1 SNHLY, CDR2 FYNNEI. The CDR3 runs to 14 residues. The V and J ends lost 11 bases and 3 bases respectively, with 18 bases between them. The CDR3 is CACTGAARTDTQYF. CDR3 sequence (DNA): TGTGCCTGCACGGGAGCGGCCCGAACAGATACGCAGTATTTT. Together with reference TRBV2 and TRBJ2-3, the CDR3 gives the full variable domain: EPEVTQTPSHQVTQMGQEVILRCVPISNHLYFYWYRQILGQKVEFLVSFYNNEISEKSEIFDDQFSVERPDGSNFTLKIRSTKLEDSAMYFCACTGAARTDTQYFGPGTRLTVL.

This clonotype was found a few times. This chain connects TRBV7-9 to TRBJ2-7; D unclear. Germline CDR1 is SEHNR and CDR2 is FQNEAQ (reference sequence). The CDR3 contains 11 residues. V lost 5 bases and J 6 bases, leaving 8 bases between the germline ends. The CDR3 sequence is CASSPASEQYF. The CDR3 DNA reads as TGTGCCAGCAGCCCCGCGTCCGAGCAGTACTTC.